These T cell receptor beta chains were read from a single sample in a study of blood T cells in healthy people across ages. TCRdb ran MiXCR on the 5' RACE reads and lists one entry per CDR3 protein. This sample has about 1.4 million distinct CDR3 sequences, with approximately 59% found just once. Sequencing was performed on blood. Source of these receptors: a man aged 18 to 30 in good health. Both conserved end residues are part of each CDR3. A D gene is named only where the DNA matches it firmly. For some rows the clone size is stated as once, few or many, or as a class when expanded; others skip it.

- few TRBJ1-2 TRBV5-6 CASSSLTVSNYGYTF TGTGCCAGCAGCTCTTTGACAGTTTCTAACTATGGCTACACCTTC
TRBD2 few TRBJ2-7 TRBV7-9 CASSPPSSGAPYEQYF TGTGCCAGCAGCCCCCCGAGTAGCGGGGCCCCCTACGAGCAGTACTTC
- - TRBJ1-2 TRBV9 CASRDPRRERNYGYTF TGTGCCAGCAGAGACCCTCGACGGGAACGGAACTATGGCTACACCTTC
TRBD1 - TRBJ1-2 TRBV7-9 CASSPPPGQGTIYGYTF TGTGCCAGCAGCCCCCCTCCGGGACAGGGAACCATCTATGGCTACACCTTC
- - TRBJ1-1 TRBV20-1 CSAQETNTEAFF TGCAGTGCTCAAGAAACAAACACTGAAGCTTTCTTT
- few TRBJ1-2 TRBV4-2 CASSHAPDYGYTF TGTGCCAGCAGCCACGCCCCTGACTATGGCTACACCTTC
TRBD2 - TRBJ2-5 TRBV28 CASSSSGLAGGRETQYF TGTGCCAGCAGTTCCTCGGGACTAGCGGGGGGAAGGGAGACCCAGTACTTC
- once TRBJ2-5 TRBV12-3/TRBV12-4 CAASRDGQQETQYF TGTGCCGCCAGTCGGGACGGTCAACAAGAGACCCAGTACTTC
TRBD1 - TRBJ1-5 TRBV6-1 CASSEAAGQGSNQPQHF TGTGCCAGCAGTGAAGCGGCAGGACAGGGCTCCAATCAGCCCCAGCATTTT
- - TRBJ2-7 TRBV6-6 CASSPNSRSDEQYF TGTGCCAGCAGTCCTAACAGCCGATCGGACGAGCAGTACTTC
- - TRBJ1-1 TRBV7-6 CASSCRWFWVMNTEAFF TGTGCCAGCAGCTGCCGTTGGTTTTGGGTAATGAACACTGAAGCTTTCTTT
- few TRBJ1-6 TRBV4-1 CASSQEVRAVHSPLHF TGCGCCAGCAGCCAAGAAGTAAGGGCGGTTCATTCACCCCTCCACTTT
- - TRBJ1-4 TRBV7-2 CASSTGCNEKLFF TGTGCCAGCAGCACCGGATGTAACGAAAAACTGTTTTTT
- - TRBJ2-3 TRBV28 CASSLYWGDGDTQYF TGTGCCAGCAGTTTATATTGGGGGGATGGAGATACGCAGTATTTT
- few TRBJ2-7 TRBV4-1 CASSQAAESSYEQYF TGCGCCAGCAGCCAAGCCGCCGAGAGCTCCTACGAGCAGTACTTC
TRBD2 - TRBJ2-1 TRBV4-1 CASSQGYYGGEISNEQFF TGCGCCAGCAGCCAAGGCTACTATGGGGGGGAGATCAGCAATGAGCAGTTCTTC
- - TRBJ2-1 TRBV29-1 CSVARDHPNEQFF TGCAGCGTTGCCCGCGATCACCCCAATGAGCAGTTCTTC
- - TRBJ2-3 TRBV11-3 CASSVGAVTDTQYF TGTGCTAGCAGCGTGGGGGCAGTAACAGATACGCAGTATTTT
TRBD1 - TRBJ2-7 TRBV3-1 CASSPSGQGNEQYF TGTGCCAGTAGCCCCTCGGGACAGGGAAACGAGCAGTACTTC
- - TRBJ1-4 TRBV7-9 CASSSADSHNEKLFF TGTGCCAGCAGCTCCGCCGACAGTCATAATGAAAAACTGTTTTTT
- - TRBJ1-4 TRBV18 CASSRGSAVNEKLFF TGTGCCAGCTCCCGAGGGTCGGCGGTTAATGAAAAACTGTTTTTT
- - TRBJ1-5 TRBV6-1 CASSDRDGYSNQPQHF TGTGCCAGCAGTGATAGGGACGGCTATAGCAATCAGCCCCAGCATTTT
TRBD2 once TRBJ2-1 TRBV2 CASSASKGGLALNEQFF TGTGCCAGCAGTGCGTCTAAAGGGGGACTAGCCCTCAATGAGCAGTTCTTC
TRBD2 - TRBJ2-5 TRBV4-2 CASSQVGTSGSKTQYF TGTGCCAGCAGCCAAGTAGGGACTAGCGGGAGCAAGACCCAGTACTTC
TRBD1 - TRBJ1-1 TRBV9 CASSVPQGSEAFF TGTGCCAGCAGCGTACCACAGGGGTCTGAAGCTTTCTTT
- - TRBJ2-2 TRBV20-1 CSASMAGATGELFF TGCAGTGCTAGTATGGCAGGGGCCACCGGGGAGCTGTTTTTT
TRBD2 - TRBJ2-5 TRBV9 CASSAWGGGQETQYF TGTGCCAGCAGCGCTTGGGGCGGGGGCCAAGAGACCCAGTACTTC
TRBD2 once TRBJ2-1 TRBV27 CASSFGLGPTEQFF TGTGCCAGCAGTTTCGGACTAGGGCCCACAGAGCAGTTCTTC
- - TRBJ1-3 TRBV4-2 CASSPPGAANTIYF TGTGCCAGCAGCCCCCCGGGAGCCGCAAACACCATATATTTT
- - TRBJ2-2 TRBV11-2 CASSLDIVQGVAGELFF TGTGCCAGCAGCTTAGATATTGTACAGGGTGTTGCCGGGGAGCTGTTTTTT
- - TRBJ2-7 TRBV20-1 CSDPDATYEQYF TGCAGTGACCCGGACGCTACCTACGAGCAGTACTTC
- few TRBJ1-2 TRBV6-6 CASAPGPLGDGYTF TGTGCCAGCGCACCTGGCCCATTGGGGGATGGCTACACCTTC
- - TRBJ2-1 TRBV5-1 CASSLAGNPNEQFF TGCGCCAGCAGCTTGGCGGGAAACCCCAATGAGCAGTTCTTC
- once TRBJ1-1 TRBV3-1 CASSQDYGRGGDTEAFF TGTGCCAGCAGCCAAGATTATGGTAGGGGAGGGGACACTGAAGCTTTCTTT
- - TRBJ1-2 TRBV5-1 CASSPKGFDYGYTF TGCGCCAGCAGCCCGAAGGGGTTCGACTATGGCTACACCTTC
TRBD2 - TRBJ2-7 TRBV27 CASSPPRTSVPYEQYF TGTGCCAGCAGTCCGCCCCGGACTAGCGTACCCTACGAGCAGTACTTC
- - TRBJ2-3 TRBV7-9 CASSGGATYTQYF TGTGCCAGCAGTGGTGGGGCGACATATACGCAGTATTTT
- - TRBJ2-1 TRBV27 CASVPQGTHNEQFF TGTGCCAGCGTACCCCAGGGGACCCACAATGAGCAGTTCTTC